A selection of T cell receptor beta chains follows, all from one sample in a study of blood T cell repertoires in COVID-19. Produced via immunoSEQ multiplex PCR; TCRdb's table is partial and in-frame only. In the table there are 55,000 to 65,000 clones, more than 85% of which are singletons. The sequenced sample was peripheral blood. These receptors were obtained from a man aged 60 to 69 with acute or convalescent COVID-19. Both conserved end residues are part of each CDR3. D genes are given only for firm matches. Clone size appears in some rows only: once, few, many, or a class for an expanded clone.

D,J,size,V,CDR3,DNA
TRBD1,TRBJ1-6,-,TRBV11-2,CASSPSGTGGPFNSPLHF,TGTGCCAGCAGTCCCTCCGGGACAGGGGGCCCCTTTAATTCACCCCTCCACTTT
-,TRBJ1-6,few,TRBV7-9,CASSLRGSRFNSPLHF,TGTGCCAGCAGCTTAAGAGGATCCCGATTTAATTCACCCCTCCACTTT
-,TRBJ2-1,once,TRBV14,CASSQVRGNPQENEQFF,TGTGCCAGCAGCCAAGTGCGAGGAAACCCCCAAGAAAATGAGCAGTTCTTC
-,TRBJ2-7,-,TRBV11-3,CASSYREVREQYF,TGTGCCAGCAGCTACAGGGAAGTGAGGGAGCAGTACTTC
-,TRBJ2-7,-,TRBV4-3,CASSQETPPRGRHEQYF,TGCGCCAGCAGCCAAGAGACGCCCCCCAGGGGAAGACACGAGCAGTACTTC
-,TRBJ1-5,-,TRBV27,CASSLRQGNQPQHF,TGTGCCAGCAGTTTACGGCAGGGCAATCAGCCCCAGCATTTT
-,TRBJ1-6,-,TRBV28,CASSPPASSSYNSPLHF,TGTGCCAGCAGTCCGCCGGCTAGTAGCTCCTATAATTCACCCCTCCACTTT
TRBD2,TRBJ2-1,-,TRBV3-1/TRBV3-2,CASSHGLAEEQFF,TGTGCCAGCAGCCACGGACTAGCTGAGGAGCAGTTCTTC
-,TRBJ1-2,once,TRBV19,CASSVAGYGYTF,TGTGCCAGTAGTGTGGCAGGCTATGGCTACACCTTC
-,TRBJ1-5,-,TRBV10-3,CAIRGGGNGNQPQHF,TGTGCCATCAGAGGCGGGGGGAATGGCAATCAGCCCCAGCATTTT
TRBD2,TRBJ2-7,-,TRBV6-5,CASSYSTSGVAYEQYF,TGTGCCAGCAGTTACTCAACTAGCGGGGTAGCCTACGAGCAGTACTTC
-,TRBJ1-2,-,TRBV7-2,CASSLDSLNYGYTF,TGTGCCAGCAGCTTAGACAGCCTTAACTATGGCTACACCTTC
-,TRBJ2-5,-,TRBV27,CASRPEVAATKETQYF,TGTGCCAGCAGACCCGAAGTAGCGGCGACCAAAGAGACCCAGTACTTC